This T cell receptor beta chain was sequenced for a study of control samples from healthy donors and cancer patients. The method was immunoSEQ multiplex PCR; TCRdb's version includes in-frame clones alone and lacks a portion of them. Altogether some 130,000 clones are present, roughly 90% being singletons, with the ten largest covering 4.5% to 7%. Trimming took 4 bases from V and 8 from J; bases not matched to a gene: 10. Germline loops: CDR1 SGHRS, CDR2 YFSETQ. This CDR3 is 14 amino acids long. This clone has a single count. This receptor was obtained from a man between 18 and 29 years old in good health. This sequence joins TRBV5-1 and TRBJ1-2, with 8 nucleotides matching TRBD1. What was sequenced was blood. The CDR3: CASSGDGQGGGYTF. The CDR3 nucleotides read TGCGCCAGCAGCGGGGATGGACAGGGAGGCGGCTACACCTTC.